The 30 T cell receptor beta chains reported below all come from one sample, sequenced in a study of blood T cells in healthy people across ages. Through a sample-barcoded 5' primer and a J-beta primer mix, a second PCR was run for roughly 6 to 11 cycles. TCRdb independently ran MiXCR on the 5' RACE reads; one entry per CDR3 protein. The sample has 1.2 million to 1.5 million distinct CDR3 sequences, around 59% seen once. Sample: blood. The origin of the receptors is a man between 18 and 29 years old in good health.

This clonotype was seen just once. V gene TRBV18 combines with J gene TRBJ2-1; TRBD2 is a possible D gene (6 bases). The J call may be in error: the DNA end matches TRBJ2-7 better. CDR1 and CDR2 (germline): KGHSH, LQKENI. There are 16 residues in the CDR3. CDR3 coding DNA: TGTGCCAGCTCACCACTCGCGGGGCAGTTCCCCTACGAGCAGTACTTC. Protein product: CASSPLAGQFPYEQYF.

This clonotype showed up just a few times. This chain connects TRBV7-2 to TRBJ2-6; 9 bases are a match to TRBD2. Germline values: CDR1 SGHTA, CDR2 FQGNSA. Trimming cost V 1 base and J 1 base; bases outside gene matches: 8. The CDR3 is 19 amino acids. The DNA of the CDR3 is TGTGCCAGCAGCTTAGTTAGTCTAGCGGGGTTATCTGGGGCCAACGTCCTGACTTTC. Protein product: CASSLVSLAGLSGANVLTF.

The chain uses TRBV20-1 and TRBJ1-1; D is possibly TRBD1 (5 bases). V gave up 6 bases and J gave up 3 bases, with 14 bases separating them. The CDR3 length is 13 residues. The germline V gene has CDR1 DFQATT and CDR2 SNEGSKA (reference sequence). DNA of the CDR3: TGCAGTGCCGTGACCGTGGGGCACACTGAAGCTTTCTTT. Translating it yields CSAVTVGHTEAFF.

The chain couples TRBV29-1 to TRBJ1-1; D is unresolved. Germline V gives CDR1 SQVTM, CDR2 ANQGSEA. The CDR3 loop spans 13 amino acids. The V end was cut by 4 bases, the J end by 0 bases, with 9 bases between. The CDR3 nucleotides are TGCAGCGTTGTCTCGGCGGTGAACACTGAAGCTTTCTTT. Its translation is CSVVSAVNTEAFF.

The genes are TRBV10-3 and TRBJ2-1; 12 bases are a match to TRBD2. Germline V CDR1 and CDR2: ENHRY, SYGVKD. The CDR3 is 17 amino acids. Germline trimming cut 4 bases from V and 0 bases from J; bases unmatched to any gene: 4. CDR3 nucleotides: TGTGCCATCAGTGGGACTAGCGGGACAAGCTCCTACAATGAGCAGTTCTTC. Translated: CAISGTSGTSSYNEQFF.

The chain carries TRBV5-1 and TRBJ2-1; 8 bases match TRBD2. The trim removed 3 bases at V and 8 bases at J, leaving 7 bases unmatched. The CDR3 loop spans 14 amino acids. CDR1 is SGHRS and CDR2 is YFSETQ in the germline V gene. CDR3 sequence: CASSYGTRFYEQFF. The CDR3 coding sequence is TGCGCCAGCAGCTACGGGACTAGGTTTTATGAGCAGTTCTTC.

The CDR3, as DNA: TGTGCCAGCAGCCCCAGTCCCCATGAAAAACTGTTTTTT. Amino acid sequence: CASSPSPHEKLFF. V is TRBV7-9 and J is TRBJ1-4; no definite D call. This CDR3 contains 13 residues. Trimming left V 5 bases short and J 6 bases short, with 10 bases between. Germline assignment: CDR1 SEHNR and CDR2 FQNEAQ (reference sequence). Combining the CDR3 with reference TRBV7-9 and TRBJ1-4 gives the whole variable domain DTGVSQNPRHKITKRGQNVTFRCDPISEHNRLYWYRQTLGQGPEFLTYFQNEAQLEKSRLLSDRFSAERPKGSFSTLEIQRTEQGDSAMYLCASSPSPHEKLFFGSGTQLSVL.

This clonotype was seen a few times. V and J are TRBV4-1 and TRBJ2-3, with 9 bases lining up with TRBD1. V was pared by 2 bases and J by 3 bases, with 3 bases of the junction left unmatched. Germline CDR1 and CDR2: MGHRA and YSYEKL. The CDR3 consists of 15 residues. The DNA of the CDR3 is TGCGCCAGCAGCCAACGGACAGGGGAAACAGATACGCAGTATTTT. This translates into CASSQRTGETDTQYF.

This clonotype was picked up a small number of times. The V call is TRBV5-1, the J call TRBJ1-2; a weak D match, TRBD1 (5 bases). Trimming removed 0 bases from V and 4 bases from J, with 10 bases in between. Germline V gene lookup returns CDR1 SGHRS and CDR2 YFSETQ. The CDR3 contains 14 residues. In DNA, the CDR3 is TGCGCCAGCAGCTTGGACAGGAATTCCTATGGCTACACCTTC. Translated: CASSLDRNSYGYTF.

The V call is TRBV4-1, the J call TRBJ2-3; 13 positions match TRBD2. The V and J ends lost 4 bases and 5 bases, in that order; junction bases with no gene match: 6. From germline, CDR1 is MGHRA and CDR2 YSYEKL. The CDR3 extends over 16 amino acids. DNA of the CDR3: TGCGCCAGCAGCCCCCCGAGGACTAGCGGGAGAGATACGCAGTATTTT. Translation gives CASSPPRTSGRDTQYF.

The rearrangement uses TRBV5-1 and TRBJ2-5; D might be TRBD1 (6 bases). Germline V gene sequence: CDR1 SGHRS, CDR2 YFSETQ. V lost 0 bases to trimming and J lost 5 bases, with 17 bases between them. The CDR3 consists of 16 residues. The CDR3 DNA follows: TGCGCCAGCAGCTTGGACAGGGTGGGTTTTAGCGAGACCCAGTACTTC. This gives the protein CASSLDRVGFSETQYF. The whole variable domain, remainder taken from reference TRBV5-1 and TRBJ2-5, is KAGVTQTPRYLIKTRGQQVTLSCSPISGHRSVSWYQQTPGQGLQFLFEYFSETQRNKGNFPGRFSGRQFSNSRSEMNVSTLELGDSALYLCASSLDRVGFSETQYFGPGTRLLVL.

The chain recombines TRBV5-1 with TRBJ2-5; D possibly matches TRBD1 or TRBD2 (5 bases each). The germline V and J ends were trimmed by 4 bases and 3 bases, with 13 bases remaining between them. Germline-derived CDR1 and CDR2 are SGHRS and YFSETQ. CDR3 size: 14 residues. The CDR3 spells CASSPRDGKETQYF. CDR3 nucleotide sequence: TGCGCCAGCAGCCCTAGGGACGGCAAAGAGACCCAGTACTTC.

This clonotype was seen only a few times. This rearrangement joins TRBV4-2 to TRBJ2-3; 12 positions agree with TRBD2. CDR1 and CDR2 from the germline V gene are LGHNA and YNFKEQ. Trimming at V came to 4 bases and at J to 3 bases, leaving 5 bases not matched to a gene. The CDR3 covers 16 residues. The CDR3 DNA sequence: TGTGCCAGCAGCCCATGGGGGACTAGCGGGACAGATACGCAGTATTTT. Translating gives CASSPWGTSGTDTQYF.

The chain combines TRBV4-1 with TRBJ1-6; D is undetermined. Looked up from germline, CDR1 is MGHRA and CDR2 is YSYEKL. CDR3 length: 18 amino acids. V shed 1 base and J shed 0 bases, with 13 bases lying between them. In nucleotides, the CDR3 is TGCGCCAGCAGCCAAGCCAAGGACTCGAGCTCCTATAATTCACCCCTCCACTTT. Its translation: CASSQAKDSSSYNSPLHF.

This clonotype has more than one count but fewer than ten. This rearrangement joins TRBV6-1 to TRBJ2-7; D uncertain. Germline loops: CDR1 MNHNS, CDR2 SASEGT. This CDR3 contains 13 residues. V lost 6 bases and J lost 4, with 13 bases in between. The CDR3 coding sequence is TGTGCCAGCAGCCACACAGAGATATACGAGCAGTACTTC. It translates to CASSHTEIYEQYF.

The chain couples TRBV5-1 to TRBJ2-2, with D unclear. Germline V gives CDR1 SGHRS, CDR2 YFSETQ. V lost 4 bases and J 1 base, leaving 5 bases between the germline ends. This CDR3 is 13 amino acids long. CDR3: CASSGWNTGELFF. The CDR3 coding sequence is TGCGCCAGCAGCGGATGGAACACCGGGGAGCTGTTTTTT.

The V call is TRBV20-1, the J call TRBJ1-2, with 8 bases aligning to TRBD1. V shed 5 bases and J 4 bases; nucleotides not matched to a gene: 18. The CDR3 runs to 17 residues. Germline V CDR1 and CDR2: DFQATT, SNEGSKA (reference sequence). CDR3 loop: CSARYGTGRSFGYGYTF. The DNA of the CDR3 is TGCAGTGCTCGATACGGGACAGGACGCAGTTTTGGCTATGGCTACACCTTC.

This chain links TRBV2 with TRBJ1-6, with a tentative D call TRBD1 (5 bases). The V gene's germline CDR1 is SNHLY and CDR2 FYNNEI. V lost 4 bases to trimming and J lost 4 bases, with 11 bases between them. CDR3 length: 15 amino acids. CDR3 coding DNA: TGTGCCAGCAGTGTCGACAGCGTATATAATTCACCCCTCCACTTT. Amino acid sequence: CASSVDSVYNSPLHF.

The J gene is TRBJ2-6, the V gene TRBV27; a weak D match, TRBD2 (5 bases). From germline, CDR1 is MNHEY and CDR2 SMNVEV (reference sequence). The CDR3 spans 16 residues. Trimming removed 3 bases from V and 4 bases from J, with 13 bases in between. Here the CDR3 reads CASSFSEERGANVLTF. CDR3 DNA sequence: TGTGCCAGCAGTTTCTCGGAGGAACGGGGGGCCAACGTCCTGACTTTC.

The chain combines TRBV5-1 with TRBJ2-7; 12 bases line up with TRBD1. The germline gives CDR1 SGHRS, CDR2 YFSETQ. The length of the CDR3 is 17 residues. The J segment lost 4 bases and the V segment lost 1 base, leaving 9 bases of the junction unmatched. The CDR3 region is CASSLRSSGQGAYEQYF. For the CDR3, the DNA is TGCGCCAGCAGCTTGAGGTCCTCGGGACAGGGGGCTTACGAGCAGTACTTC. The full variable domain, with the rest looked up from reference TRBV5-1 and TRBJ2-7, is KAGVTQTPRYLIKTRGQQVTLSCSPISGHRSVSWYQQTPGQGLQFLFEYFSETQRNKGNFPGRFSGRQFSNSRSEMNVSTLELGDSALYLCASSLRSSGQGAYEQYFGPGTRLTVT.

V and J are TRBV2 and TRBJ1-2; D gene uncertain. CDR1 is SNHLY and CDR2 is FYNNEI in the germline V gene. The V gene lost 1 base and the J gene lost 5 bases, with 11 bases spanning the gap. This CDR3 contains 14 residues. CDR3 in amino acids: CASSEGRASYGYTF. The CDR3, as DNA: TGTGCCAGCAGTGAAGGAAGGGCCAGTTATGGCTACACCTTC.

This clonotype was recorded a few times. The chain links TRBV27 to TRBJ2-1; 10 positions agree with TRBD2. Germline values: CDR1 MNHEY, CDR2 SMNVEV (reference sequence). The CDR3 consists of 15 residues. The J segment lost 10 bases and the V segment lost 2 bases, leaving 8 bases of the junction unmatched. The CDR3 nucleotides are TGTGCCAGCAGTTTAGAGCGGGAGGGCCGGGAGGAGCAGTTCTTC. Translation gives CASSLEREGREEQFF.

The J gene is TRBJ1-5, the V gene TRBV5-1; D unresolved. The germline V and J ends were trimmed by 2 bases and 5 bases, with 14 bases remaining between them. This CDR3 is built from 15 residues. CDR1 and CDR2 from the germline V gene are SGHRS and YFSETQ. The CDR3 is CASSFPGPTDQPQHF. DNA for the CDR3: TGCGCCAGCAGCTTCCCCGGGCCCACCGATCAGCCCCAGCATTTT. Full variable domain (outside the CDR3, taken from reference TRBV5-1 and TRBJ1-5): KAGVTQTPRYLIKTRGQQVTLSCSPISGHRSVSWYQQTPGQGLQFLFEYFSETQRNKGNFPGRFSGRQFSNSRSEMNVSTLELGDSALYLCASSFPGPTDQPQHFGDGTRLSIL.

This clonotype appeared a few times. The rearrangement joins TRBV20-1 to TRBJ2-3; 13 nucleotides align to TRBD2. Unmatched junction bases numbered 5, after V lost 6 bases and J lost 5 bases. There are 14 residues in the CDR3. Germline V gives CDR1 DFQATT, CDR2 SNEGSKA (reference sequence). CDR3: CSASGLAGVDTQYF. In DNA, the CDR3 is TGCAGTGCCTCAGGACTAGCGGGAGTAGATACGCAGTATTTT.

The chain carries TRBV20-1 and TRBJ1-1; 9 positions match TRBD1. Germline assignment: CDR1 DFQATT and CDR2 SNEGSKA (reference sequence). The junction had 4 bases not matched to a gene; V was cut back by 1 base and J by 4 bases. This CDR3 comprises 14 residues. In DNA, the CDR3 is TGCAGTGCTAGAGGACGGACAGGGGCCACTGAAGCTTTCTTT. Translating gives CSARGRTGATEAFF.

The chain recombines TRBV6-2 or TRBV6-3 with TRBJ2-7, with D hard to call. The CDR3 is 11 residues long. V lost 5 bases and J lost 7, with 9 bases in between. CDR1 is MNHEY and CDR2 is SVGEGT in the germline V gene. In DNA form, the CDR3 reads TGTGCCAGCAGTCGTTCGCGGGAGCAGTACTTC. It specifies CASSRSREQYF.

The chain is built from TRBV6-2 or TRBV6-3 and TRBJ2-5, with D possibly being TRBD2 (6 bases). Germline lookup yields CDR1 MNHEY and CDR2 SVGEGT. CDR3 length equals 20 residues. The V end was cut by 2 bases, the J end by 2 bases, with 27 bases between. The CDR3 bases are TGTGCCAGCAGTTACCAGTTTACACTAGCTGTGGGGGAAATACAAGAGACCCAGTACTTC. This codes for CASSYQFTLAVGEIQETQYF.

The gene calls are TRBV6-1 and TRBJ2-5, with unresolved D. CDR1 and CDR2 (germline): MNHNS, SASEGT. With 6 bases removed from V and 4 bases from J, the gap between germline ends came to 12 bases. This CDR3 has 13 residues. The CDR3 DNA reads TGTGCCAGCAGGAAGGCAGTACCAGAGACCCAGTACTTC. Translating gives CASRKAVPETQYF.

This clonotype was recorded once. The V call is TRBV7-9, the J call TRBJ2-1, with D tentatively TRBD2 (5 bases). This CDR3 spans 16 amino acids. V lost 4 bases and J 7 bases, leaving 20 bases between the germline ends. Germline loops: CDR1 SEHNR, CDR2 FQNEAQ (reference sequence). CDR3 amino acids: CASSSIYTIRRNEQFF. CDR3 in DNA: TGTGCCAGCAGCTCGATCTATACCATCCGGAGGAATGAGCAGTTCTTC.

The chain uses TRBV7-9 and TRBJ2-1, with 12 bases that match TRBD2. This CDR3 has 16 amino acids. Germline V lookup: CDR1 SEHNR, CDR2 FQNEAQ (reference sequence). J lost 6 bases, V lost 8 bases, and 11 bases had no gene match. The CDR3 region is CASASGRADRGNEQFF. The CDR3 coding sequence is TGTGCCAGCGCTAGCGGGAGGGCCGACCGGGGCAATGAGCAGTTCTTC.